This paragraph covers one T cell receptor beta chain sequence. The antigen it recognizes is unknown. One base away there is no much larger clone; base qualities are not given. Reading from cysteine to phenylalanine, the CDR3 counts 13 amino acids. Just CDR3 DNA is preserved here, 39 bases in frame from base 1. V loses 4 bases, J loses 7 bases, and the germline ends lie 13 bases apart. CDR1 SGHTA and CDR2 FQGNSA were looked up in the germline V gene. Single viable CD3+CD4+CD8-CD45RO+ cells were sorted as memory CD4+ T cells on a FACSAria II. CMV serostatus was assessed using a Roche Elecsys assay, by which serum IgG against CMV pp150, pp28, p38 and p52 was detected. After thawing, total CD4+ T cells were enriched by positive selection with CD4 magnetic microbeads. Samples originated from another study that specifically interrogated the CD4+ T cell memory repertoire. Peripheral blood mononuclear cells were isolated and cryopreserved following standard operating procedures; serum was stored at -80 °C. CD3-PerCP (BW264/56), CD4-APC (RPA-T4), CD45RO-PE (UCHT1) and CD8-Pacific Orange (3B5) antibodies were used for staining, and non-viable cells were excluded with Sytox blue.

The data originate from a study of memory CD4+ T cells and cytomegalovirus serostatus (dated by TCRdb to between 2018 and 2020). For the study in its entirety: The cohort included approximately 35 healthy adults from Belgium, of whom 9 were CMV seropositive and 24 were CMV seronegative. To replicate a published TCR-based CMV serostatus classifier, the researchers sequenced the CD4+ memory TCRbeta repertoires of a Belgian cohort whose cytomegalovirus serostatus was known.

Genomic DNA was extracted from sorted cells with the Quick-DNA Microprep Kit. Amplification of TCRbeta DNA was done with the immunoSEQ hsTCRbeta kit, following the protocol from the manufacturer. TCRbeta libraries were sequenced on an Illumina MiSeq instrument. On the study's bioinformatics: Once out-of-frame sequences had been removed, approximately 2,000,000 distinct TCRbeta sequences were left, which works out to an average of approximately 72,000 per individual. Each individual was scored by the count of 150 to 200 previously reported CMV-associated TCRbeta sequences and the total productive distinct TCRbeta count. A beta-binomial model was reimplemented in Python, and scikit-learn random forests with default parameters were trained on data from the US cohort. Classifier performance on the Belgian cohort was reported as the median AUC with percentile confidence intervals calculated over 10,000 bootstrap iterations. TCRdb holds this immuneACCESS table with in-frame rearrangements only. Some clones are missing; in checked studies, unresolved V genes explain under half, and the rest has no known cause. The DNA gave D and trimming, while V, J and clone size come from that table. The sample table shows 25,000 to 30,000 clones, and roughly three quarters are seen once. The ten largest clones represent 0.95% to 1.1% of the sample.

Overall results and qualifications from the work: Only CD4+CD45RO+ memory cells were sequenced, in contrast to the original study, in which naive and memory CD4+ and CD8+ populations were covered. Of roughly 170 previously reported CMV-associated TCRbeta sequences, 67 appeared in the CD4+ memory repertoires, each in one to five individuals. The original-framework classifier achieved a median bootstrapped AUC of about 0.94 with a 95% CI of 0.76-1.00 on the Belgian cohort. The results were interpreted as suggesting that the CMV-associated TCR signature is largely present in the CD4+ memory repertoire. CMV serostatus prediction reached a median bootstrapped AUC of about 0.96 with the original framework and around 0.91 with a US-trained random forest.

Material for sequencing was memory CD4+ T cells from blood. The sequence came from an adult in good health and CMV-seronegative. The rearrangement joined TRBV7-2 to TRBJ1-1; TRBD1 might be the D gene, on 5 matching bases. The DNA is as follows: TGTGCCAGCAGCTCCTTGTTGGGGCGTGAAGCTTTCTTT. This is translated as CASSSLLGREAFF.